The clone carrying this TCR beta chain was seen a few times. The antigen remains undetermined. Averaging about 116 mL, one heparinised blood draw came from each individual donor. Expressed TCRB transcripts were sequenced because the entire RNA isolate underwent reverse transcription. Using immunoSEQ multiplex PCR, the repertoire was profiled, and TCRdb retains in-frame clones only, with some absent. This table has under 850,000 clones, roughly an eighth appearing once. V dropped 4 bases and J dropped 6 bases, with 17 bases sitting between them. CDR1 and CDR2 (germline): SGHRS, YFSETQ. This CDR3 is built from 15 residues. The data were taken from a study of beta chain features in type 1 diabetes. Study results and limitations: cDNA-based sequencing might over-represent cells highly expressing TCR. Moderately but significantly shorter TCRB CDR3s were found in Type 1 diabetes patients in all four CD4+ subsets.

This TCR was recovered from a young man with type 1 diabetes. The J gene is TRBJ2-1, the V gene TRBV5-1; the D is unclear. The sample comprised naive CD4+ T cells from blood. Written as DNA, the CDR3 is TGCGCCAGCAGCCTAAGTCTACCAATCGCCAATGAGCAGTTCTTC. It specifies CASSLSLPIANEQFF.